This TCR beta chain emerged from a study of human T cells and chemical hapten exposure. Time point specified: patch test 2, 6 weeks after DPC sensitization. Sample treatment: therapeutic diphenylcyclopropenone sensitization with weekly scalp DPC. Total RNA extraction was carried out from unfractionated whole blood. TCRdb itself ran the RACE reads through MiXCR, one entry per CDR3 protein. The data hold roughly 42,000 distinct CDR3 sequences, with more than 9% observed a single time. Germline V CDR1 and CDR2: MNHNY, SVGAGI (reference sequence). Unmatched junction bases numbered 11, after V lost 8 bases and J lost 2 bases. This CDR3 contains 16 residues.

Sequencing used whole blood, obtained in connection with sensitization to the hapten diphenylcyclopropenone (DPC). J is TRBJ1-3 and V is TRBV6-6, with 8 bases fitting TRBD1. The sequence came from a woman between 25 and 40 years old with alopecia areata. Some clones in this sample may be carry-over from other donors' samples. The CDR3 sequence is CASRAGGQYTGNTIYF. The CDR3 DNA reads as TGTGCCAGCCGAGCAGGGGGCCAATATACTGGAAACACCATATATTTT.